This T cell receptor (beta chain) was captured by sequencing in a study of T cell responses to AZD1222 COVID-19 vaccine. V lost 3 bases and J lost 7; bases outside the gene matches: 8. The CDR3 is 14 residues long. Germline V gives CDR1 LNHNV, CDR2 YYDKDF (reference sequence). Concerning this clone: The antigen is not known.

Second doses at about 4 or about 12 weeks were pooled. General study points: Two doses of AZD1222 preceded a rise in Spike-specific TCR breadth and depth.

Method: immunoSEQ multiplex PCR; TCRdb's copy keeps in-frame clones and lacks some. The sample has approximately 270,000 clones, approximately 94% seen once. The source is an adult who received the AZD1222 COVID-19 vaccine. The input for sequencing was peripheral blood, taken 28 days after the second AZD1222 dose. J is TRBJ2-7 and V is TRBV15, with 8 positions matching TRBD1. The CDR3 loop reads CATSSRQGAWEQYF. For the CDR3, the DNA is TGTGCCACCAGCAGTCGGCAGGGGGCTTGGGAGCAGTACTTC.